A single sample is the source of the 2 T cell receptor beta chains below, sequenced in a study of naive and memory T cell subsets. Whole blood, about 2.5 ml, came from adult healthy volunteers. Blood and skin TCR RNA was reverse transcribed with alpha and beta constant primers. TCRdb processed the 5' RACE reads anew with MiXCR; each CDR3 protein has one entry. The sample yields about 20,000 distinct CDR3 sequences, 3.5% to 5% seen once. These receptors were taken from a male donor in good health.

This clonotype was counted at least ten times. V and J are TRBV4-1 and TRBJ2-1, with 11 positions matching TRBD2. Germline V gene lookup returns CDR1 MGHRA and CDR2 YSYEKL. The CDR3 covers 20 residues. J lost 0 bases, V lost 0 bases, and 10 bases had no gene match. The CDR3 sequence is CASSQDRIAGGGSSYNEQFF. The CDR3 coding sequence is TGCGCCAGCAGCCAAGACAGGATAGCGGGAGGGGGAAGCTCCTACAATGAGCAGTTCTTC.

This clonotype was observed at least ten times. The chain joins TRBV6-5 to TRBJ2-3; 14 positions match TRBD2. CDR3 length: 18 amino acids. Per germline, CDR1 MNHEY and CDR2 SVGAGI. The junction had 9 bases not matched to a gene; V was cut back by 5 bases and J by 2 bases. CDR3 DNA: TGTGCCAGCAGTCACGTTGGACTAGCGGGGGGTCCCACAGATACGCAGTATTTT. This translates into CASSHVGLAGGPTDTQYF.